The T cell receptor beta chain described here comes from a study of shared clonotypes between healthy human individuals. This CDR3 has 16 amino acids. Germline assignment: CDR1 MNHEY and CDR2 SMNVEV (reference sequence). The V and J ends lost 8 bases and 2 bases, in that order; junction bases with no gene match: 11. Here immunoSEQ multiplex PCR was the method, and the copy in TCRdb shows in-frame clones only, minus some. Of approximately 530,000 clones in the sample, roughly 95% were seen once. This rearrangement joins TRBV27 to TRBJ1-4; 7 nucleotides agree with TRBD1. Sequencing was done on a sample of naive CD4+ T cells sorted from blood. This sample's subset: CD45RA+ positively selected. This TCR was sampled from a woman younger than 45 in good health. The DNA of the CDR3 is TGTGCCAGCTCTAGAGGTACAGGGGCCACTAATGAAAAACTGTTTTTT. Its translation: CASSRGTGATNEKLFF.